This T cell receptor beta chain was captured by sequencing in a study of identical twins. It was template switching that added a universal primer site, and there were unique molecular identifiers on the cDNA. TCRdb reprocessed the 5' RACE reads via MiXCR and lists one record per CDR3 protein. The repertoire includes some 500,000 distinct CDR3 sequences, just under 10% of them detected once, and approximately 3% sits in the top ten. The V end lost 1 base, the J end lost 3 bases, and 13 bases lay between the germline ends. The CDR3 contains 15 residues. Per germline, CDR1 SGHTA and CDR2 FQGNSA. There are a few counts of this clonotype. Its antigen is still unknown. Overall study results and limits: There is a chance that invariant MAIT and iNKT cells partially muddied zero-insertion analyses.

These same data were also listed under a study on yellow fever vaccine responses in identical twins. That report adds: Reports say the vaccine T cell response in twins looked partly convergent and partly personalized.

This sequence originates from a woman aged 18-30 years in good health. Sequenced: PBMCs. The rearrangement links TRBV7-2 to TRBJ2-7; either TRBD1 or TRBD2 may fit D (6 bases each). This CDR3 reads CASSLGGAGNYEQYF. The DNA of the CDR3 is TGTGCCAGCAGCTTAGGGGGGGCGGGCAACTACGAGCAGTACTTC.